Sequencing of this TCR beta chain was carried out in a study of cytomegalovirus exposure and HLA in healthy donors. Study-wide results and caveats: In a later analysis, a missense DCLRE1C variant was linked to TCR beta V- and J-gene trimming.

CDR1 is SGHTA, CDR2 FQGNSA, per germline. Losses at the gene ends were 1 base for V and 7 bases for J; bases not matched to a gene: 8. The CDR3 is 16 residues long. Details on this clone: As yet, its antigen is unknown.

13 Jbeta primers and 60 Vbeta primers were used for the PCR. In the authors' methods: Roughly 11 million shared chains were among the roughly 80 million unique TCR beta chains that a later analysis counted. The method was immunoSEQ multiplex PCR; TCRdb's version includes in-frame clones alone and lacks a portion of them. The D gene and trimming were derived from the DNA, and the V and J assignments and clone size from that table. This table holds more than 85,000 clones, 65% to 90% found once. The clonotype originates from a woman under 40 in good health and CMV-seronegative. Sample: PBMCs. The chain carries TRBV7-2 and TRBJ2-5; 11 positions match TRBD2. This CDR3 reads CASSLVGGLAGGTQYF. The CDR3 nucleotides read TGTGCCAGCAGCTTAGTAGGGGGGCTAGCGGGAGGGACCCAGTACTTC.